This T cell receptor (beta chain) was found in a study of T cells of healthy individuals. The CDR3 has 14 residues. Per the germline V gene, CDR1 is MRHNA and CDR2 is SNTAGT. Trimming took 7 bases from V and 0 from J, leaving 7 bases between them. Via MiXCR, TCRdb re-called the 5' RACE reads, giving one row per CDR3 protein. The sample holds just over 40,000 distinct CDR3 sequences; approximately 4.9% are singletons and the top ten take more than 8%. This clonotype was detected a few times. The source of this sequence is a human donor in good health. The chain recombines TRBV6-4 with TRBJ2-6; D is unresolved. This CDR3 reads CASMPSSGANVLTF. The CDR3, as DNA: TGTGCCAGCATGCCGAGCTCTGGGGCCAACGTCCTGACTTTC.